Reported below is one T cell receptor (beta chain). Antigen: not known. With V trimmed by 4 bases and J by 8 bases, 7 bases remained unmatched. Germline V gives CDR1 WNHNN, CDR2 SYGVQD (reference sequence). This CDR3 is 13 amino acids long. This sample was taken from a study of CD8+CD57+ T cells in acquired aplastic anemia. Overall study: Sorted cells (CD4+ and CD8+) yielded DNA amounts that averaged 3.2 ug. Study-wide results and caveats: Statistical testing detected no significant gap in CD8+ Simpson's diversity between patients and controls. Patients shared about 30 CD8+ CDR3 sequences with controls.

For CDR3 and TCR beta VDJ profiling, genomic DNA was the template used. TCRdb processed the reads anew with MiXCR; each CDR3 protein has one entry. The sample records hundreds of thousands of distinct CDR3 sequences, 45% to 70% being singletons. The chain links TRBV10-1 to TRBJ1-2, with TRBD1 matching over 7 bases. The clonotype was recovered from a human donor with severe aplastic anemia or a healthy control (not recorded which). Sample: sorted CD4+, CD8+, or CD8+CD57+ T cells (not recorded which) from PBMCs. The CDR3, as DNA: TGCGCCAGCAGTGTACGACAGGGATGGGGCTACACCTTC. This encodes CASSVRQGWGYTF.